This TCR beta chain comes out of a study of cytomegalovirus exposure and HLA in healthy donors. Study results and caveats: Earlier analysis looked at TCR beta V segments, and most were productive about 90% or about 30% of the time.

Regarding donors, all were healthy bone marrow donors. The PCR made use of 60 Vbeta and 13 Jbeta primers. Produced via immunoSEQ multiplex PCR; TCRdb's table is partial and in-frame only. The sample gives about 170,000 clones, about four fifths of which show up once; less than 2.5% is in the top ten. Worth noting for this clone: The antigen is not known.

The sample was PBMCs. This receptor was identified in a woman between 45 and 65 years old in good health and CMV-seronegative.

The CDR3, as DNA: TGCGCCAGCAGCCAGGATCCACCGGGGGACTACAATGAGCAGTTCTTC. It yields the protein CASSQDPPGDYNEQFF. The chain couples TRBV4-3 to TRBJ2-1, with D maybe TRBD2 (6 bases). There are 16 residues in the CDR3. V was pared by 3 bases and J by 3 bases, with 15 bases between. CDR1 and CDR2 (germline): LGHNA, YSLEER.